Described below is a single TCR beta chain sequence and its context. Its antigen has not been determined. Base qualities are not provided; no much larger clone lies one nucleotide away. The ViraFEST assay stimulated PBMC with viral peptide pools and then used TCR sequencing to identify antigen-specific CD4+ T cell clonotypes by expansion. After about 10 days of culture, CD4+ T cells were isolated with the EasySep CD4+ T cell isolation kit. Healthy vaccine recipients had no prior SARS-CoV-2 infection, confirmed by negative nucleocapsid antibodies before and after vaccination. Roughly 1.9 million PBMC per well were cultured with 10 ug/ml peptides in IMDM containing roughly 5% human AB serum, approximately 10 IU/ml IL-2 and gentamicin. On days 3 and 7, half of the culture medium was replaced with fresh IL-2-containing medium. Unless noted otherwise, every peptide stimulation condition was cultured in triplicate wells. Using Ficoll-Paque Plus gradient centrifugation, PBMC were separated from whole blood and then either used fresh or cryopreserved at -140C. Overlapping peptide pools spanned the spike proteins of SARS-CoV-2 and the common cold coronaviruses HCoV-NL63, HCoV-OC43 and HCoV-229E. The QIAamp micro DNA kit was used to extract genomic DNA from the cultured CD4+ T cells.

Sequences MNHEY (CDR1) and SMNVEV (CDR2) are obtained from the germline V gene (reference sequence). Reading from cysteine to phenylalanine, the CDR3 counts 16 amino acids. Only the CDR3 DNA stays, 48 bases, in frame from base 1. Trimmed from V: 4 bases; trimmed from J: 3 bases; junction bases lacking a gene match: 11. This specimen comes from a study of vaccination effects on CD4 cells after COVID-19 (dated 2022 in TCRdb). Concerning the study at large: Each participant received two doses of an mRNA SARS-CoV-2 vaccine, either BNT162b2 or mRNA-1273. SARS-CoV-2 spike-specific CD4+ TCR repertoires were compared before and after mRNA vaccination in COVID-19 convalescent patients and in infection-naive vaccine recipients. The full study included 9 to 10 COVID-19 convalescent patients and a few SARS-CoV-2-naive healthy vaccine recipients. In the study, cultures from other donors were sequenced using the Oncomine TCR Beta short-read assay on an Illumina iSeq 100. Points the paper makes about the study in general: In healthy vaccine recipients, vaccine-induced clones were almost all SARS-CoV-2 mono-reactive, with only 1 of 255 being cross-reactive with common cold coronaviruses. The study was limited by a small number of convalescent patients and lacked early post-infection timepoints. Marked clonal contraction was observed in both infection-induced and vaccine-induced clones at late post-vaccination timepoints, consistent with waning T cell responses.

To prepare the library, the immunoSEQ multiplex PCR assay was applied. DNA from the CD4+ T cells that had been cultured and isolated underwent TCR beta CDR3 sequencing. The authors' pipeline ran thus. The analysis removed non-productive TCR sequences, trimmed reads to the CDR3 region, and retained only CDR3s that were 7 or more amino acids long. Antigen-specific clonotypes were identified with the MANAFEST web app by comparing expansion in peptide wells against reference cultures. Positive clones required FDR<0.05 expansion versus reference and all other wells, odds ratio above 5, and frequency above 0.1% in two replicate wells. Clonotypes significantly expanded in SARS-CoV-2 spike wells and in at least one common cold coronavirus spike condition were defined as cross-reactive. CDR3 similarity was assessed by Levenshtein distance with the stringdist R package, and unrooted trees were built with ape in R 3.6.1. The source is immuneACCESS, and TCRdb retained only in-frame sequences with V and J called. Part of the clones is not carried over; for the studies checked, unresolved V genes explain less than half of this, and the remainder is unexplained. V and J calls and clone size are copied from that table; D and trimming were computed from the DNA. For this sample the table gives tens of thousands of clones, of which roughly 70% were detected only once. Of the sample, around 18% is held by the ten largest clones.

The sequencing used CD4+ T cells from PBMCs cultured with SARS-CoV-2 spike peptides, collected before COVID-19 vaccination. The cell subset or site label, read with the paper, signifies: SARS-CoV-2 spike overlapping peptide pool stimulation. The chain was built from TRBV27 and TRBJ2-7, with 8 bases in between that match TRBD1. The origin of this receptor is a human donor who received a COVID-19 vaccine. The CDR3: CASSSWTGLGNYEQYF. The nucleotide sequence reads as follows: TGTGCCAGCAGTTCGTGGACAGGGTTGGGTAACTACGAGCAGTACTTC.